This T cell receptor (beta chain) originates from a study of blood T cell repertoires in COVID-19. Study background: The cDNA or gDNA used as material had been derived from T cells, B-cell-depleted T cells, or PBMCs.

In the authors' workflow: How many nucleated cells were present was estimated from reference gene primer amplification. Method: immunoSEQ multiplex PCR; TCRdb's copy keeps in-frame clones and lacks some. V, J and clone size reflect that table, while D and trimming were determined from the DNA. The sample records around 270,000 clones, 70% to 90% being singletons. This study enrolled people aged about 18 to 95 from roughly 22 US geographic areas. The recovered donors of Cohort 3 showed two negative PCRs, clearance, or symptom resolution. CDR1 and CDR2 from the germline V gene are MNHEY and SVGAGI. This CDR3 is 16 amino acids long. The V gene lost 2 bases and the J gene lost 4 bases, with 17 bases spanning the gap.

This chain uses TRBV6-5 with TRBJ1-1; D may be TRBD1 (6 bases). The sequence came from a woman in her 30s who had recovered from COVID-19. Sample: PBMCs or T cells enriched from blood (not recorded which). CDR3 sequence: CASSYAKGERTTEAFF. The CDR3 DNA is TGTGCCAGCAGTTACGCGAAGGGGGAAAGGACCACTGAAGCTTTCTTT.